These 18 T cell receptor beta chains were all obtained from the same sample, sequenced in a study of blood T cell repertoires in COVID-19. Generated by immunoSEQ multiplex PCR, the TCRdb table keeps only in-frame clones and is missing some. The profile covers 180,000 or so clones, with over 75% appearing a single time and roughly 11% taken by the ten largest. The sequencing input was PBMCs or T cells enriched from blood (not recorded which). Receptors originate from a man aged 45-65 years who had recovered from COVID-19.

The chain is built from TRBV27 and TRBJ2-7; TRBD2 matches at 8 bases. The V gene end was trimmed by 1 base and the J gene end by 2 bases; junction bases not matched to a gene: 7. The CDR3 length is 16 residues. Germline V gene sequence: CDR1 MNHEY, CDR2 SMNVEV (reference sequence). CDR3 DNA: TGTGCCAGCAGTTTATTGGGCGGGAGGCAACCCTACGAGCAGTACTTC. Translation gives CASSLLGGRQPYEQYF.

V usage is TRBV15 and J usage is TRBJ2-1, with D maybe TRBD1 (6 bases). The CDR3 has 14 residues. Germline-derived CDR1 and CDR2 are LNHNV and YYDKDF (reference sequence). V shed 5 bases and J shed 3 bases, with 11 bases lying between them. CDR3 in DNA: TGTGCCACCAGCGTGATGGACAGCTACAATGAGCAGTTCTTC. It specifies CATSVMDSYNEQFF.

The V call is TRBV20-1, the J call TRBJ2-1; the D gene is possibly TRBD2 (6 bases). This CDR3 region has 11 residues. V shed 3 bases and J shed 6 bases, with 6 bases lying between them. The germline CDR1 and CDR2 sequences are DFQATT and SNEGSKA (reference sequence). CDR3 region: CSARTSNEQFF. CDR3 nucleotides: TGCAGTGCTAGGACTAGCAATGAGCAGTTCTTC.

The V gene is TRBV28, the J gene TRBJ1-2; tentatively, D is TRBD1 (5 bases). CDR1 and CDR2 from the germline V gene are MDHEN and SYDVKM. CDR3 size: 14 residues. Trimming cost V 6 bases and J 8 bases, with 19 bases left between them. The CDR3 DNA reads TGTGCCAGCAGCCCCCCGGGCGAGGGGAGGGGCTACACCTTC. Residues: CASSPPGEGRGYTF.

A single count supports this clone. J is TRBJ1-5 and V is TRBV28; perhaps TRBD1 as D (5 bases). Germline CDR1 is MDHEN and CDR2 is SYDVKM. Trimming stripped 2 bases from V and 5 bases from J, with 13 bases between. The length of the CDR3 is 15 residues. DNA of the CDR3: TGTGCCAGCAGTTTAATCGCCAGGGTGTATCAGCCCCAGCATTTT. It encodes CASSLIARVYQPQHF.

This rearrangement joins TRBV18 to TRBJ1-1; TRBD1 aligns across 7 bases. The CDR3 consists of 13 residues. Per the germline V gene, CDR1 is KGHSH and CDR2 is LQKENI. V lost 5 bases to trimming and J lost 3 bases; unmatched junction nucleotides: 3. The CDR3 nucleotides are TGTGCCAGCTCAAAGGGGGCGGACACTGAAGCTTTCTTT. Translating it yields CASSKGADTEAFF.

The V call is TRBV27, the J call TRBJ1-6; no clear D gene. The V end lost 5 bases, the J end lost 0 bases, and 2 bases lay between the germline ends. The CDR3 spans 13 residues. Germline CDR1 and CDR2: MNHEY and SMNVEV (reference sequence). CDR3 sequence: CASSLSYNSPLHF. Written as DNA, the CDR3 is TGTGCCAGCAGTCTCTCCTATAATTCACCCCTCCACTTT.

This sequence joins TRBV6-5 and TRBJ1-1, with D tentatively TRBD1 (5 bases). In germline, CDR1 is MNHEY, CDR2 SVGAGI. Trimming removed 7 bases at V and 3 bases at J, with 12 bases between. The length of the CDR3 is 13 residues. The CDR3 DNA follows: TGTGCCAGCACGCCCACAGGCTACACTGAAGCTTTCTTT. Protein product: CASTPTGYTEAFF.

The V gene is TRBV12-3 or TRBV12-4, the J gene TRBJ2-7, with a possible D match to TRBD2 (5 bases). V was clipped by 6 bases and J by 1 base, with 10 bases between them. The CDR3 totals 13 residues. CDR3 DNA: TGTGCCAGCAGCCTCCGGGAATCCTACGAGCAGTACTTC. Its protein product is CASSLRESYEQYF.

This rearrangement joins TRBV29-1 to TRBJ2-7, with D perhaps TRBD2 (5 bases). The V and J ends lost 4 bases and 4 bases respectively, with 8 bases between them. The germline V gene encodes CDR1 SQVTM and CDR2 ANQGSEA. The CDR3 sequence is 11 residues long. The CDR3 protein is CSVVSGYEQYF. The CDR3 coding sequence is TGCAGCGTTGTGTCGGGGTACGAGCAGTACTTC.

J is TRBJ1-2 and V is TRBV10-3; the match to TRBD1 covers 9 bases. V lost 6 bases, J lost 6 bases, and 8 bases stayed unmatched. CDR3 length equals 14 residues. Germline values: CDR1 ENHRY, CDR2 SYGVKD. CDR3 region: CAIRSTGGGHGYTF. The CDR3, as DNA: TGTGCCATCAGGTCGACAGGGGGTGGGCATGGCTACACCTTC.

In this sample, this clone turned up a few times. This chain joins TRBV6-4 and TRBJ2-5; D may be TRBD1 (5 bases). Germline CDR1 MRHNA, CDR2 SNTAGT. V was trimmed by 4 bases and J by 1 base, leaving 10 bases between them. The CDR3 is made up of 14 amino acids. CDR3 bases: TGTGCCAGCAGTGCAGGGTCTGGCCAAGAGACCCAGTACTTC. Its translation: CASSAGSGQETQYF.

The CDR3 DNA follows: TGTGCCAGCAGCAATCTAATGCCCCTCCACTTT. This encodes CASSNLMPLHF. The chain uses TRBV6-5 and TRBJ1-6; D gene unclear. Germline CDR1 MNHEY, CDR2 SVGAGI. Trimming pared 6 bases from V and 13 bases from J, leaving 10 bases between. CDR3 length equals 11 residues.

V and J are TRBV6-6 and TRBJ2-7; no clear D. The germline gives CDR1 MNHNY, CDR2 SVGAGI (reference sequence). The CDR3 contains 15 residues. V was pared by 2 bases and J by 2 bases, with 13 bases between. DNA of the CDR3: TGTGCCAGCAGTTACGAGTCCCAACCCCCCTACGAGCAGTACTTC. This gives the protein CASSYESQPPYEQYF.

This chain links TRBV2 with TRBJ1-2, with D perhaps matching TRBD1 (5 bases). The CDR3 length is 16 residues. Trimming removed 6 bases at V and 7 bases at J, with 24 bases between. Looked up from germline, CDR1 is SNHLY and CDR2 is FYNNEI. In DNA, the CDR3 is TGTGCCAGCAGACGAACACAGGTATTCGAAGGGCGTGGCTACACCTTC. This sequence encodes CASRRTQVFEGRGYTF.

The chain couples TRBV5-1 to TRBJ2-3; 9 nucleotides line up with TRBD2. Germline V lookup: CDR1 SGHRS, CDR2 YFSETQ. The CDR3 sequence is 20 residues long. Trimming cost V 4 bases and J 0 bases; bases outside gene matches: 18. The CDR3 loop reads CASSPLIRSGRTDSTDTQYF. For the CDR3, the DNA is TGCGCCAGCAGCCCCCTTATAAGAAGCGGGAGGACAGATAGCACAGATACGCAGTATTTT. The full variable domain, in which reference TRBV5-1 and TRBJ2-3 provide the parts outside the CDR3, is KAGVTQTPRYLIKTRGQQVTLSCSPISGHRSVSWYQQTPGQGLQFLFEYFSETQRNKGNFPGRFSGRQFSNSRSEMNVSTLELGDSALYLCASSPLIRSGRTDSTDTQYFGPGTRLTVL.

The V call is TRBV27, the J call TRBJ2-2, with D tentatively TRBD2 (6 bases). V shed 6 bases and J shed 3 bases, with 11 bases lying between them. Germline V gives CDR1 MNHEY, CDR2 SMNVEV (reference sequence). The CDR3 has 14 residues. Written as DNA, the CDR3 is TGTGCCAGCAGCCGGGGGTGGGACACCGGGGAGCTGTTTTTT. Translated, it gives CASSRGWDTGELFF.

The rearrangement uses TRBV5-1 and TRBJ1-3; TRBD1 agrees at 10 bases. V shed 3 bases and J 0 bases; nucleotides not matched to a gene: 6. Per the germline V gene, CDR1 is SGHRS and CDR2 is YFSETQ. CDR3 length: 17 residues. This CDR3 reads CASSYTGQGSSGNTIYF. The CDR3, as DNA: TGCGCCAGCAGCTACACGGGACAGGGGTCCTCTGGAAACACCATATATTTT.